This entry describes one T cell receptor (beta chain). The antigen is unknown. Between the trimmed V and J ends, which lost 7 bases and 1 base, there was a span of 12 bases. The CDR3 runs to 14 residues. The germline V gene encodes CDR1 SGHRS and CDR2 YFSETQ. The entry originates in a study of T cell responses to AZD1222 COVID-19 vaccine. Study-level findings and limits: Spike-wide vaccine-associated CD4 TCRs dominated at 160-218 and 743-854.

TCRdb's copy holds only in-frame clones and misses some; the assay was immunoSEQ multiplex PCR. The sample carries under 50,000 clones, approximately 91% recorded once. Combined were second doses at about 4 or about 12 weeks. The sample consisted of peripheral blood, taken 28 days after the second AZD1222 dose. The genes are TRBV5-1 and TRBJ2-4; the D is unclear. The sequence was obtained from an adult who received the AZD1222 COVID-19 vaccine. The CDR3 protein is CASRSLGAKNIQYF. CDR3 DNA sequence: TGCGCCAGCCGCTCACTGGGGGCCAAAAACATTCAGTACTTC.